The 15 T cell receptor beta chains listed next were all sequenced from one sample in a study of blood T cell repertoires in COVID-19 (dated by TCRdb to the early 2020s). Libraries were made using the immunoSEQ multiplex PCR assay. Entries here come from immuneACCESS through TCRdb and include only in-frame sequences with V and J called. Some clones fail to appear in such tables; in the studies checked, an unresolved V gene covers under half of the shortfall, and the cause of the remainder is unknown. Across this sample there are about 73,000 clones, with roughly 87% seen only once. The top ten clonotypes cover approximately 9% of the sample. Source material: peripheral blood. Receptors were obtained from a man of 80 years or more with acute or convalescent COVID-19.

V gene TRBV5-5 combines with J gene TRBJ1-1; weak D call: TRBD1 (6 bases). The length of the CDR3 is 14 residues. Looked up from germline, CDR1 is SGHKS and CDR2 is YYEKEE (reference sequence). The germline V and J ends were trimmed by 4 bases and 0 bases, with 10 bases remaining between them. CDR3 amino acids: CASSRQDLNTEAFF. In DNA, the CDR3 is TGTGCCAGCAGCCGACAGGACCTGAACACTGAAGCTTTCTTT.

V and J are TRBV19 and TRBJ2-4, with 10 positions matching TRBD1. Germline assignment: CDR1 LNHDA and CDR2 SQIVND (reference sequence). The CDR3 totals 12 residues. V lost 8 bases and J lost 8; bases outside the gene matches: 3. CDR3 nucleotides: TGTGCCAGTGGACAGGGGGTCGACATTCAGTACTTC. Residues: CASGQGVDIQYF.

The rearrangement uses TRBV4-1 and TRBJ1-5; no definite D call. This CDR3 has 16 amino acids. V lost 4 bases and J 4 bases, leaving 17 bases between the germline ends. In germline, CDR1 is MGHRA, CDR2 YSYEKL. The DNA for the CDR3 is TGCGCCAGCAGCCTCCTGCTGACAAGCCAAAATCAGCCCCAGCATTTT. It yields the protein CASSLLLTSQNQPQHF.

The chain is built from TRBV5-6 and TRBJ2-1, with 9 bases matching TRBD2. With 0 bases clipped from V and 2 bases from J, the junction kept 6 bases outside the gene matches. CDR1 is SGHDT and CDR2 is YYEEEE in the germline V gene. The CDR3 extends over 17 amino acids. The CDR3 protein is CASSLVASGATYNEQFF. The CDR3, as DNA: TGTGCCAGCAGCTTGGTCGCTAGCGGGGCGACCTACAATGAGCAGTTCTTC.

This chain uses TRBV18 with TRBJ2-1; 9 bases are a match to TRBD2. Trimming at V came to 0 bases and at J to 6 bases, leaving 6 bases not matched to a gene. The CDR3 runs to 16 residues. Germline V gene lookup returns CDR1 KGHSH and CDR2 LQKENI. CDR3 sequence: CASSPPAGGPFNEQFF. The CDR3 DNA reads TGTGCCAGCTCACCACCTGCGGGAGGGCCTTTCAATGAGCAGTTCTTC.

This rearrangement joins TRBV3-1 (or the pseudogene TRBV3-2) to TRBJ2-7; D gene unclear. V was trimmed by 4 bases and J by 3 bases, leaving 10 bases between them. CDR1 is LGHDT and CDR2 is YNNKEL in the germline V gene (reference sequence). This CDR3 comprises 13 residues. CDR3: CASSPGKSYEQYF. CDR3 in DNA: TGTGCCAGCAGCCCGGGTAAGAGCTACGAGCAGTACTTC.

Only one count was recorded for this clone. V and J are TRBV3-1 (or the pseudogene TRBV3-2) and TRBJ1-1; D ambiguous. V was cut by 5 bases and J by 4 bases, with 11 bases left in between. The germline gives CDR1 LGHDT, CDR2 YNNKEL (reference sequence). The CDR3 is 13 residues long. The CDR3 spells CASSFTERTEAFF. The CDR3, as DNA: TGTGCCAGCAGCTTTACGGAGCGCACTGAAGCTTTCTTT.

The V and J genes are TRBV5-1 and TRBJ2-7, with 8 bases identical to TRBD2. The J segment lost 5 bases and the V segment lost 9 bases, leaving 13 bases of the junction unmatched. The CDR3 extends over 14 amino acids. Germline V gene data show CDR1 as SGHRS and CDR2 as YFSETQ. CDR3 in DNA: TGCGCCACCGAGTACCGGGAGGGTCGTCACGAGCAGTACTTC. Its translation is CATEYREGRHEQYF.

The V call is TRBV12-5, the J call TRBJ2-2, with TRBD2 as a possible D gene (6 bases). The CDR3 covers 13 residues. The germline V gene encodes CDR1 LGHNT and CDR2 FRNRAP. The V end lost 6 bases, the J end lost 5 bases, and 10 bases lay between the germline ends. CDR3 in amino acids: CASGMLATGELFF. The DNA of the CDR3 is TGTGCTAGTGGAATGCTAGCGACCGGGGAGCTGTTTTTT. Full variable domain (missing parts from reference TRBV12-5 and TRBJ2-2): DARVTQTPRHKVTEMGQEVTMRCQPILGHNTVFWYRQTMMQGLELLAYFRNRAPLDDSGMPKDRFSAEMPDATLATLKIQPSEPRDSAVYFCASGMLATGELFFGEGSRLTVL.

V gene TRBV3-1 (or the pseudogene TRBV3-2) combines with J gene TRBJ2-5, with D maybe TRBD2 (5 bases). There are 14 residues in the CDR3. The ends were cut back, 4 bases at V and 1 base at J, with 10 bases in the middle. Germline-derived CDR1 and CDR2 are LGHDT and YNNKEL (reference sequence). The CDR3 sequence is CASSPDWRQETQYF. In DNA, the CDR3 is TGTGCCAGCAGCCCGGACTGGCGCCAAGAGACCCAGTACTTC.

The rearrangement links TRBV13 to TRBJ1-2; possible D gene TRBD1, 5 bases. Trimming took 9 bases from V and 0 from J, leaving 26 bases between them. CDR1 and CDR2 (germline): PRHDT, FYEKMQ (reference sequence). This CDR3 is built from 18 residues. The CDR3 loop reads CASTRLGAEEFSNYGYTF. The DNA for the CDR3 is TGTGCCAGTACCCGGCTAGGGGCGGAAGAGTTTTCTAACTATGGCTACACCTTC.

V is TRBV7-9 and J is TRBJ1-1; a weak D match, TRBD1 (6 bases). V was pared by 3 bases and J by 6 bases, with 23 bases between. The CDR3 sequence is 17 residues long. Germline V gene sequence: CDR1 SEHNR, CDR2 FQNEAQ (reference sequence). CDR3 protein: CASSFGPLDSLISEAFF. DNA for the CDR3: TGTGCCAGCAGCTTTGGGCCGTTGGACAGTCTTATCTCTGAAGCTTTCTTT.

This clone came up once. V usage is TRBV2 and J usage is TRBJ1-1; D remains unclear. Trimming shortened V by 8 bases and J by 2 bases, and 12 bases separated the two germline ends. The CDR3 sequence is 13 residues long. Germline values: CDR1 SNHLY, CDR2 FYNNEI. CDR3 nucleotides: TGTGCCAGCGAGGGAGGAACTAACACTGAAGCTTTCTTT. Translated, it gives CASEGGTNTEAFF.

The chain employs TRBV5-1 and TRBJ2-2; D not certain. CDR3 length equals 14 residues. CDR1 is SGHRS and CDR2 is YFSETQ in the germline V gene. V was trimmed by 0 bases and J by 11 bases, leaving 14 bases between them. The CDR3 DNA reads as TGCGCCAGCAGCTTGGCCTATACAGCCCCTGAGCTGTTTTTT. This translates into CASSLAYTAPELFF.

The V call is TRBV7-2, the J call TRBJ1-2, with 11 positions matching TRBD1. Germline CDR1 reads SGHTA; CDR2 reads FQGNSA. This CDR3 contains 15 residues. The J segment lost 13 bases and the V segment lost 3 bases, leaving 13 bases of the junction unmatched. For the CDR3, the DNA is TGTGCCAGCAGCTTCCTGGGACAGGGGGTTCGGGCTCTCACCTTC. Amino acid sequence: CASSFLGQGVRALTF.